This TCR beta chain was recorded in a study of EBV T-cell therapy then PD-1 blockade in nasopharyngeal carcinoma. CDR1 and CDR2 from the germline V gene are LGHNA and YSLEER. V was shortened by 2 bases and J by 2 bases, with 12 bases between the two germline ends. There are 16 residues in the CDR3. Clones were sequenced by immunoSEQ multiplex PCR, and TCRdb holds only the in-frame ones, with some missing. The sample yields fewer than 20,000 clones, approximately 88% seen once. This clone has just a few counts. Its antigen is currently unknown. As for treatment: AdE1-LMPpoly-expanded autologous EBV-specific T-cell therapy followed by anti-PD-1 nivolumab.

This chain uses TRBV4-3 with TRBJ2-2, with a possible D match to TRBD1 (6 bases). This receptor was identified in a middle-aged man with nasopharyngeal carcinoma. The sequenced sample was CD8+ T cells from blood, obtained at roughly day 35 from a patient whose treatment included autologous EBV-specific T cells and nivolumab. CDR3 coding DNA: TGCGCCAGCAGCCAAACACCGGGACAAAACACCGGGGAGCTGTTTTTT. Protein: CASSQTPGQNTGELFF.